This T cell receptor (beta chain) was sequenced in a study of CD8+CD57+ T cells in acquired aplastic anemia. Turning to the study itself: About 3 ug was the average amount of DNA from sorted CD4+ and CD8+ cells. Reads per healthy sample averaged roughly 10 million (CD4+) and 11.0 million (CD8+). General study points: A set of around 30 CD8+ CDR3 sequences was shared between patients and controls, and these sequences appeared highly expressed in patients. The study found no significant CD8+ Simpson's diversity difference between patients and controls.

This clonotype was seen ten or more times. Its target is not known. CDR3 and TCR beta VDJ profiling relied on a genomic DNA template. TCRdb reanalysed the reads using MiXCR and keeps one entry per CDR3 protein. The table lists fewer than 200,000 distinct CDR3 sequences, around 60% of them singletons, with under 60% in the top ten. The germline V gene has CDR1 SGHRS and CDR2 YFSETQ. The CDR3 loop spans 12 amino acids. The V gene lost 5 bases and the J gene lost 6 bases, with 9 bases spanning the gap. The clonotype was recovered from a human donor in good health. V is TRBV5-1 and J is TRBJ2-1, with unresolved D. Sequencing was done on a sample of sorted CD4+, CD8+, or CD8+CD57+ T cells (not recorded which) from PBMCs. The CDR3 sequence is CASRRAANEQFF. The CDR3 DNA reads TGCGCCAGCAGACGGGCTGCCAATGAGCAGTTCTTC. Supplemented by reference TRBV5-1 and TRBJ2-1, the full variable domain reads KAGVTQTPRYLIKTRGQQVTLSCSPISGHRSVSWYQQTPGQGLQFLFEYFSETQRNKGNFPGRFSGRQFSNSRSEMNVSTLELGDSALYLCASRRAANEQFFGPGTRLTVL.